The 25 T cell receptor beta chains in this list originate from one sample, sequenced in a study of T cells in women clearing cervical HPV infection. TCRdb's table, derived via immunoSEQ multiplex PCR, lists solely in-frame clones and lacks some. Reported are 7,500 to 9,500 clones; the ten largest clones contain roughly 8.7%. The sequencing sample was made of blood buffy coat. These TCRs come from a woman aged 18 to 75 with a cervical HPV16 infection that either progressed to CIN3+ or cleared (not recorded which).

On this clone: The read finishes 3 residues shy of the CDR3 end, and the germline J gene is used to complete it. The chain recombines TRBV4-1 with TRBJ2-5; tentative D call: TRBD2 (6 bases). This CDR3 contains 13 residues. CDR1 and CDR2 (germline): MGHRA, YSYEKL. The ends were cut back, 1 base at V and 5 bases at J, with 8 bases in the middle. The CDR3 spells CASSQAGRETQYF. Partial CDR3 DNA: TGCGCCAGCAGCCAAGCAGGGAGGGAGACC.

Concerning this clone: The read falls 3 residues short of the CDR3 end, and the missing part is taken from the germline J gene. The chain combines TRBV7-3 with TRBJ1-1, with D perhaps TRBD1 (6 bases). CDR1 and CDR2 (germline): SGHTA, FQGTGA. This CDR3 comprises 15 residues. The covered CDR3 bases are TGTGCCAGCAGCCGACTAGCGGGGGGCACAGATACG. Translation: CASSRLAGGTDT. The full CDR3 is CASSRLAGGTDTAFF.

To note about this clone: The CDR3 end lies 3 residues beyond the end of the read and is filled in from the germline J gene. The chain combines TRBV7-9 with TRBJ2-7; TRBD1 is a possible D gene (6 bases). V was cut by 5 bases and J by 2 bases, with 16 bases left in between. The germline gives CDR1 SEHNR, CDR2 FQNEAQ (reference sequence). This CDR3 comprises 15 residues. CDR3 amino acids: CASSPGTGKAYEQYF. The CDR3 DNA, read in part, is TGTGCCAGCAGCCCGGGCACAGGGAAGGCCTACGAG.

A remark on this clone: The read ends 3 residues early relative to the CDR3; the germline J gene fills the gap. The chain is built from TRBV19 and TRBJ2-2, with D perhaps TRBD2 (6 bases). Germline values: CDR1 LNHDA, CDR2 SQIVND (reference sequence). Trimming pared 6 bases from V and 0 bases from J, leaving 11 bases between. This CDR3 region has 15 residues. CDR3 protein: CASRDYPSNTGELFF. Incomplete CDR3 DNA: TGTGCCAGTAGGGACTACCCTTCGAACACCGGGGAG.

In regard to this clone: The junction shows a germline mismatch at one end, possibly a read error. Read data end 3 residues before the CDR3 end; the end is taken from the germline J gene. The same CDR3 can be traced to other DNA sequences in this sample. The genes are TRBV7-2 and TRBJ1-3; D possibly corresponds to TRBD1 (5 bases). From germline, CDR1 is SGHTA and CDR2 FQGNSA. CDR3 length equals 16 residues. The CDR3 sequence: CASSLATGSSGNTIYF. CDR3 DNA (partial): TGTGCCAGCAGCTTAGCCACAGGTAGCTCTGGAAACACT.

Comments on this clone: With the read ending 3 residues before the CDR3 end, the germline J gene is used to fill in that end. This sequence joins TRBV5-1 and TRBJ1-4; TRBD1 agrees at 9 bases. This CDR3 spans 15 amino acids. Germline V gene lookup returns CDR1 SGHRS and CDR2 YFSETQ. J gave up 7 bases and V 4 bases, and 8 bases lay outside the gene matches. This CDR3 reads CASSGLQGAGEKLFF. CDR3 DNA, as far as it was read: TGCGCCAGCAGCGGACTACAGGGGGCTGGTGAAAAA.

The CDR3 here is CSARDWDSERGNTIYF. Partial CDR3 DNA: TGCAGTGCTAGAGACTGGGACAGCGAGAGGGGAAACACC. V usage is TRBV20-1 and J usage is TRBJ1-3; 7 bases align to TRBD1. The sequenced fragment ends 3 residues before the CDR3 boundary, so the rest is inferred from the germline J gene. Germline lookup yields CDR1 DFQATT and CDR2 SNEGSKA (reference sequence). J lost 4 bases, V lost 0 bases, and 9 bases had no gene match. The CDR3 totals 16 residues.

CDR3 amino acids: CASSQVPGQPQHF. The sequenced CDR3 bases are TGTGCCAGCAGTCAGGTACCAGGGCAGCCC. The chain links TRBV2 to TRBJ1-5; weak D call: TRBD1 (5 bases). Read coverage stops 3 residues before the CDR3 terminus; the germline J gene supplies the remainder. Trimming stripped 5 bases from V and 7 bases from J, with 12 bases between. CDR3 length: 13 amino acids. The germline V gene has CDR1 SNHLY and CDR2 FYNNEI.

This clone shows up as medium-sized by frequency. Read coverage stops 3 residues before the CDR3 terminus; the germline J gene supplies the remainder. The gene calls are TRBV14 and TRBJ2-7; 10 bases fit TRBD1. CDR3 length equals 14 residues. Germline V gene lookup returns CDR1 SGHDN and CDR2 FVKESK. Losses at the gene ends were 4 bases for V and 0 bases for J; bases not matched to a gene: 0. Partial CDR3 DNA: TGTGCCAGCAGCCGGACAGGGGGCTCCTACGAG. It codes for CASSRTGGSYE. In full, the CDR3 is CASSRTGGSYEQYF.

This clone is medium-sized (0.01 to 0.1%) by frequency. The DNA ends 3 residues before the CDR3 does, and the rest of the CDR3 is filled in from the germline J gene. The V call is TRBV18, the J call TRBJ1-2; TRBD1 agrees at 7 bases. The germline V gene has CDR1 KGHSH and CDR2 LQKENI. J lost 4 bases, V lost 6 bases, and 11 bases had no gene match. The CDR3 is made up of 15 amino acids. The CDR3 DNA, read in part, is TGTGCCAGCTCCTTCCTCGGGGGACAGTCCTATGGC. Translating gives CASSFLGGQSYG. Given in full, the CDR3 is CASSFLGGQSYGYTF.

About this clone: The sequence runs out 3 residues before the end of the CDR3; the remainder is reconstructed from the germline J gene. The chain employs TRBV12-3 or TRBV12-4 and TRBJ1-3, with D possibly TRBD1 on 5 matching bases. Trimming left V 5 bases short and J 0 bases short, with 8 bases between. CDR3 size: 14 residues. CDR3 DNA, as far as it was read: TGTGCCAGCAGTCAGCAGGGCTCTGGAAACACC. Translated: CASSQQGSGNT. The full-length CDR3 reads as CASSQQGSGNTIYF.

CDR3 DNA, as far as it was read: TGTGCCAGCATGATCCGGACAGGCCCGGCTGGCTATGGC. This encodes CASMIRTGPAGYG. The whole CDR3 reads CASMIRTGPAGYGYTF. The V call is TRBV2, the J call TRBJ1-2; 7 nucleotides align to TRBD1. The read stops 3 residues short of the end of the CDR3; the missing end is completed from the germline J gene. Germline V lookup: CDR1 SNHLY, CDR2 FYNNEI. Trimming removed 7 bases from V and 4 bases from J; junction bases left unmatched: 15. The length of the CDR3 is 16 residues.

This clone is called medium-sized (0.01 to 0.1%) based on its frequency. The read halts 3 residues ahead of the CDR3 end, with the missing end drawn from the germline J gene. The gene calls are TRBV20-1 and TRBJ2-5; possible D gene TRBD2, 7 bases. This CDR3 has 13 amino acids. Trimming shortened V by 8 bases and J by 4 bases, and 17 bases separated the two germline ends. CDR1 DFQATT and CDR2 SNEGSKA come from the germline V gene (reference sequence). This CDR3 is CSPRKGGAETQYF. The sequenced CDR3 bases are TGCAGTCCTCGAAAAGGGGGGGCAGAGACC.

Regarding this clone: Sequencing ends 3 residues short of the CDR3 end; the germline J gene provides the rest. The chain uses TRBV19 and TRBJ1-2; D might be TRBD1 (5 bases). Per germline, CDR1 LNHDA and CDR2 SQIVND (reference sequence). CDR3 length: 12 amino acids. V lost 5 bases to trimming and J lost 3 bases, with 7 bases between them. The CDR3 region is CASSLTDYGYTF. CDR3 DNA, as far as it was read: TGTGCCAGTAGTTTGACAGACTATGGC.

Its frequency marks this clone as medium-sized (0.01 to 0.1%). The CDR3 spells CSARGIGYTGELFF. CDR3 DNA (partial): TGCAGTGCTAGAGGTATAGGGTACACCGGGGAG. The chain employs TRBV20-1 and TRBJ2-2; no clear D gene. Read data end 3 residues before the CDR3 end; the end is taken from the germline J gene. V was shortened by 1 base and J by 3 bases, with 9 bases between the two germline ends. From germline, CDR1 is DFQATT and CDR2 SNEGSKA (reference sequence). The CDR3 has 14 amino acids.

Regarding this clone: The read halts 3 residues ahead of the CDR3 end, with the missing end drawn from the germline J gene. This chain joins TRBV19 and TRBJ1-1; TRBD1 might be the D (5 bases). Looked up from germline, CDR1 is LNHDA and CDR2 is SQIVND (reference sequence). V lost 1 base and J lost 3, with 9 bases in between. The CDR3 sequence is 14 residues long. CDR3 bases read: TGTGCCAGTAGTATAGCGGCAGGGCACACTGAA. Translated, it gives CASSIAAGHTE. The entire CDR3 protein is CASSIAAGHTEAFF.

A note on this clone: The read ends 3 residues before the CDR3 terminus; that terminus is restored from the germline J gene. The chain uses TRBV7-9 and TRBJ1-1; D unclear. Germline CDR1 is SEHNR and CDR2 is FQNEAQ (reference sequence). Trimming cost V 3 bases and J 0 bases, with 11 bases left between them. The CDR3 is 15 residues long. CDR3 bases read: TGTGCCAGCAGCTTTTTCCCGGGGATGAACACTGAA. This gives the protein CASSFFPGMNTE. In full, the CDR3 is CASSFFPGMNTEAFF.

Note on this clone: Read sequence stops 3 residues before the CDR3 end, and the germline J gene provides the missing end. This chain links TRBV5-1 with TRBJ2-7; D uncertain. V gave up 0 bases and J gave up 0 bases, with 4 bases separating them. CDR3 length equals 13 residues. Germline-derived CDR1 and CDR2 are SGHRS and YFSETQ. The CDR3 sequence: CASSLGASYEQYF. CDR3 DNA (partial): TGCGCCAGCAGCTTGGGGGCCTCCTACGAG.

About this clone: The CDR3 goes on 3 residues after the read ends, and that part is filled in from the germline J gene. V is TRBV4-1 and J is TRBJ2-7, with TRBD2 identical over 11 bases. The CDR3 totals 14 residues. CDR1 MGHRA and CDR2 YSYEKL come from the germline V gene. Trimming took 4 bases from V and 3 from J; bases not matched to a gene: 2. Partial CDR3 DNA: TGCGCCAGCAGCCTAACTAGCGGGAGCTACGAG. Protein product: CASSLTSGSYE. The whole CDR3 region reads CASSLTSGSYEQYF.

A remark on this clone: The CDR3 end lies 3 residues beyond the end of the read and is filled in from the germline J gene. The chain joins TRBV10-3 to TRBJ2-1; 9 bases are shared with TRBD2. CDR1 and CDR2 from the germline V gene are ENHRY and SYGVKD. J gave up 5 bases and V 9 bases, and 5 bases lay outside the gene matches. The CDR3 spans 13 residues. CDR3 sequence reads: CAIGQRGDNEQFF. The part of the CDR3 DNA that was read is TGTGCCATTGGCCAGCGGGGGGACAATGAG.

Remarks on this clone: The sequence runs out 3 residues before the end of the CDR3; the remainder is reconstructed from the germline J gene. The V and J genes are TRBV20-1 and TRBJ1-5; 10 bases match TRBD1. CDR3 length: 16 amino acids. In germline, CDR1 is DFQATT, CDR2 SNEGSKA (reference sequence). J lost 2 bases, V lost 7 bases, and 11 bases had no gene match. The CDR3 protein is CSVAGTGEKGNQPQHF. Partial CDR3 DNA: TGCAGTGTAGCCGGGACAGGGGAAAAGGGCAATCAGCCC.

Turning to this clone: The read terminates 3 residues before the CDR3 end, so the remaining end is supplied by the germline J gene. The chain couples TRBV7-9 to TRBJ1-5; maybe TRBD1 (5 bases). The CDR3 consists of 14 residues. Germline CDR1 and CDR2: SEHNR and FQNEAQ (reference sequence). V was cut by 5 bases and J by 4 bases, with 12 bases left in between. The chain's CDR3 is CASSRAGLNQPQHF. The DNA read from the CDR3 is TGTGCCAGCAGCCGAGCAGGGCTTAATCAGCCC.

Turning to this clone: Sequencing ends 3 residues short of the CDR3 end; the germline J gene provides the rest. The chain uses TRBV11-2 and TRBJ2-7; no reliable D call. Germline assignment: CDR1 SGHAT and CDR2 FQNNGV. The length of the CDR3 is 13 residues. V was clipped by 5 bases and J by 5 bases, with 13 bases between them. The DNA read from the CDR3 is TGTGCCAGCAGCCCACAACCCCTCCACGAG. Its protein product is CASSPQPLHE. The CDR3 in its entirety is CASSPQPLHEQYF. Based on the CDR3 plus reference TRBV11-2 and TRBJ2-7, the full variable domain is EAGVAQSPRYKIIEKRQSVAFWCNPISGHATLYWYQQILGQGPKLLIQFQNNGVVDDSQLPKDRFSAERLKGVDSTLKIQPAKLEDSAVYLCASSPQPLHEQYFGPGTRLTVT.

The CDR3 sequence is CSASDRRKTTNEKLFF. The part of the CDR3 DNA that was read is TGCAGTGCTAGTGACAGACGTAAAACAACTAATGAAAAA. The J gene is TRBJ1-4, the V gene TRBV20-1; TRBD1 might be the D (5 bases). The sequence runs out 3 residues before the end of the CDR3; the remainder is reconstructed from the germline J gene. CDR3 size: 16 residues. The V gene lost 3 bases and the J gene lost 0 bases, with 14 bases spanning the gap. CDR1 DFQATT and CDR2 SNEGSKA come from the germline V gene (reference sequence).

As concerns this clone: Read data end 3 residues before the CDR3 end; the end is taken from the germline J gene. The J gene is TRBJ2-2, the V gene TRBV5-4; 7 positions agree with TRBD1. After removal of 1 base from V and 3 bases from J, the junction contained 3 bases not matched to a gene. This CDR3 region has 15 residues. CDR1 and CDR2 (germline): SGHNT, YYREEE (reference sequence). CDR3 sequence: CASSLHRGDTGELFF. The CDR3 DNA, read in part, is TGTGCCAGCAGCTTGCACAGGGGAGACACCGGGGAG. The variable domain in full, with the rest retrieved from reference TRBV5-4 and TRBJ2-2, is ETGVTQSPTHLIKTRGQQVTLRCSSQSGHNTVSWYQQALGQGPQFIFQYYREEENGRGNFPPRFSGLQFPNYSSELNVNALELDDSALYLCASSLHRGDTGELFFGEGSRLTVL.